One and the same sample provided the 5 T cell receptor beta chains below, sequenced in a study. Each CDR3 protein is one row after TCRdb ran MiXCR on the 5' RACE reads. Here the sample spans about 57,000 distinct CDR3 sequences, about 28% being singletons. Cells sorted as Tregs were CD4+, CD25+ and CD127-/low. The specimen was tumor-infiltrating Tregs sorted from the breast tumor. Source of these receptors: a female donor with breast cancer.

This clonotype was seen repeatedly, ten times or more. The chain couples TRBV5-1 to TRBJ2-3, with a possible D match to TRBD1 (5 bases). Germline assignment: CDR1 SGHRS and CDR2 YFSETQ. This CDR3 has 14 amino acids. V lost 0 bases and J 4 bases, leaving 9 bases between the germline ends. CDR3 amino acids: CASSLGGASDTQYF. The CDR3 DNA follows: TGCGCCAGCAGCTTGGGGGGCGCCTCAGATACGCAGTATTTT.

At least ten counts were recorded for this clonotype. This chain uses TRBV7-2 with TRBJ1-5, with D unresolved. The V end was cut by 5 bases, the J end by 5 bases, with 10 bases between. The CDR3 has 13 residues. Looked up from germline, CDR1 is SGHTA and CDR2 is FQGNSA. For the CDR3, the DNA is TGTGCCAGCAGCCGATGGAGTGATCAGCCCCAGCATTTT. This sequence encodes CASSRWSDQPQHF.

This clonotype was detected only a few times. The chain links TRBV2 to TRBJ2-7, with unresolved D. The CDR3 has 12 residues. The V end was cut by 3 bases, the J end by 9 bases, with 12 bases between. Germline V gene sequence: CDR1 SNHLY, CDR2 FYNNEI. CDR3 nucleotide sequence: TGTGCCAGCAGTGACCCGGCGTCCAGGCAGTACTTC. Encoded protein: CASSDPASRQYF.

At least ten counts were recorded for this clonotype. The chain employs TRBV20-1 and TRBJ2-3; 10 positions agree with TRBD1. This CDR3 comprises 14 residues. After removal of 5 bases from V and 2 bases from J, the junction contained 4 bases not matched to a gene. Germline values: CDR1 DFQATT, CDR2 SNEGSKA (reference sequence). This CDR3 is CSAGDRGYTDTQYF. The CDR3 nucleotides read TGCAGTGCTGGGGACAGGGGCTACACAGATACGCAGTATTTT.

Here the CDR3 reads CASSQEKPGQGPQHF. For the CDR3, the DNA is TGTGCCAGCAGCCAAGAAAAGCCGGGACAGGGGCCCCAGCATTTT. The V gene is TRBV4-2, the J gene TRBJ1-5, with 9 bases identical to TRBD1. The CDR3 length is 15 residues. Germline-derived CDR1 and CDR2 are LGHNA and YNFKEQ. Trimming removed 0 bases from V and 9 bases from J; junction bases left unmatched: 6.